Shown below are 20 T cell receptor beta chains from a single sample sequenced in a study of T cell responses to AZD1222 COVID-19 vaccine. Clones were sequenced by immunoSEQ multiplex PCR, and TCRdb holds only the in-frame ones, with some missing. The data hold 130,000 to 150,000 clones, with about 89% observed a single time. Sequencing was performed on peripheral blood, taken on day 0 of MenACWY control vaccination. Receptors were obtained from an adult in good health.

V gene TRBV28 combines with J gene TRBJ1-2, with D hard to call. CDR3 length: 12 residues. V lost 7 bases and J lost 4, with 10 bases in between. The V gene's germline CDR1 is MDHEN and CDR2 SYDVKM. The CDR3 DNA follows: TGTGCCAGCACCCTGGATTCCTATGGCTACACCTTC. This translates into CASTLDSYGYTF.

The genes are TRBV27 and TRBJ2-1, with 7 positions matching TRBD1. With V trimmed by 5 bases and J by 0 bases, 4 bases remained unmatched. CDR3 length: 15 residues. Germline lookup yields CDR1 MNHEY and CDR2 SMNVEV (reference sequence). The CDR3 region is CASSRTGDSYNEQFF. The CDR3 nucleotides read TGTGCCAGCAGTCGAACAGGGGACTCCTACAATGAGCAGTTCTTC.

In this sample, this clone turned up a few times. This chain joins TRBV15 and TRBJ1-2; 10 bases map to TRBD1. This CDR3 spans 13 amino acids. Germline V gene lookup returns CDR1 LNHNV and CDR2 YYDKDF (reference sequence). V lost 4 bases and J lost 8; bases outside the gene matches: 4. In DNA form, the CDR3 reads TGTGCCACCAGCATCGACAGGGGGCGAGGCTACACCTTC. This codes for CATSIDRGRGYTF.

The genes are TRBV7-2 and TRBJ2-3; no definite D call. The CDR3 contains 14 residues. Germline assignment: CDR1 SGHTA and CDR2 FQGNSA. V lost 6 bases to trimming and J lost 3 bases, with 13 bases between them. In nucleotides, the CDR3 is TGTGCCAGCAGGCCTAGTCCTCTGACAGATACGCAGTATTTT. This translates into CASRPSPLTDTQYF. The variable domain in full, completed from reference TRBV7-2 and TRBJ2-3, reads GAGVSQSPSNKVTEKGKDVELRCDPISGHTALYWYRQSLGQGLEFLIYFQGNSAPDKSGLPSDRFSAERTGGSVSTLTIQRTQQEDSAVYLCASRPSPLTDTQYFGPGTRLTVL.

This clone was detected only a few times. This rearrangement joins TRBV10-3 to TRBJ1-1, with a weak D call TRBD1 (5 bases). V lost 7 bases and J lost 2, with 17 bases in between. This CDR3 spans 15 amino acids. Germline CDR1 and CDR2: ENHRY and SYGVKD. CDR3 in amino acids: CAINGGGARNTEAFF. Written as DNA, the CDR3 is TGTGCCATCAATGGAGGAGGGGCTCGTAACACTGAAGCTTTCTTT.

This clone was seen more than once but under ten times. The V gene is TRBV19, the J gene TRBJ2-1; tentatively, D is TRBD1 or TRBD2 (5 bases each). CDR1 and CDR2 from the germline V gene are LNHDA and SQIVND (reference sequence). V dropped 5 bases and J dropped 6 bases, with 14 bases sitting between them. The CDR3 sequence is 14 residues long. In nucleotides, the CDR3 is TGTGCCAGTAGTGTGACCCGGGGACCCAATGAGCAGTTCTTC. This gives the protein CASSVTRGPNEQFF. The full variable domain, completed using reference TRBV19 and TRBJ2-1, is DGGITQSPKYLFRKEGQNVTLSCEQNLNHDAMYWYRQDPGQGLRLIYYSQIVNDFQKGDIAEGYSVSREKKESFPLTVTSAQKNPTAFYLCASSVTRGPNEQFFGPGTRLTVL.

V usage is TRBV30 and J usage is TRBJ1-1; D not resolved. The CDR3 covers 11 residues. Trimming pared 3 bases from V and 11 bases from J, leaving 13 bases between. Germline CDR1 reads GTSNPN; CDR2 reads SVGIG (reference sequence). CDR3 in DNA: TGTGCCTGGAGGACCAACGAAGGGGCTTTCTTT. Residues: CAWRTNEGAFF.

This clone has only one observation. The rearrangement joins TRBV7-8 to TRBJ2-7; 8 bases line up with TRBD1. The V and J ends lost 4 bases and 2 bases, in that order; junction bases with no gene match: 7. The CDR3 runs to 15 residues. CDR1 is SGHVS and CDR2 is FQNEAQ in the germline V gene. This chain's CDR3 is CASSSRTGSPYEQYF. CDR3 DNA: TGTGCCAGCAGCTCTAGGACAGGGTCCCCCTACGAGCAGTACTTC.

The chain recombines TRBV7-9 with TRBJ2-3; 9 bases fit TRBD2. Trimming at V came to 1 base and at J to 4 bases, leaving 6 bases not matched to a gene. The length of the CDR3 is 16 residues. CDR1 is SEHNR and CDR2 is FQNEAQ in the germline V gene (reference sequence). CDR3 DNA: TGTGCCAGCAGCTTAGTAGCTAGCGGGATGGCAGATACGCAGTATTTT. Encoded protein: CASSLVASGMADTQYF.

The CDR3: CAWSAGAGGFEKLFF. In DNA, the CDR3 is TGTGCCTGGAGTGCGGGGGCAGGGGGTTTTGAAAAACTGTTTTTT. J is TRBJ1-4 and V is TRBV30; 7 nucleotides line up with TRBD1. The CDR3 is made up of 15 amino acids. Germline-derived CDR1 and CDR2 are GTSNPN and SVGIG (reference sequence). V was clipped by 1 base and J by 7 bases; unmatched bases: 9.

J is TRBJ1-5 and V is TRBV7-2; weak D call: TRBD1 (5 bases). V gave up 7 bases and J gave up 11 bases, with 21 bases separating them. CDR1 is SGHTA, CDR2 FQGNSA, per germline. There are 14 residues in the CDR3. The CDR3 here is CASTNQAGGPTQHF. Written as DNA, the CDR3 is TGTGCCAGCACCAACCAGGCGGGGGGTCCAACCCAGCATTTT.

The chain uses TRBV9 and TRBJ2-7; 7 bases are shared with TRBD2. Germline V lookup: CDR1 SGDLS, CDR2 YYNGEE. The CDR3 sequence is 15 residues long. Trimming took 0 bases from V and 6 from J; bases not matched to a gene: 9. CDR3 bases: TGTGCCAGCAGCGTAGAAGTGGGAGGGGTGGGCGAGCAGTACTTC. Translating gives CASSVEVGGVGEQYF.

This chain connects TRBV27 to TRBJ2-3; TRBD1 matches at 10 bases. Germline CDR1 is MNHEY and CDR2 is SMNVEV (reference sequence). Germline trimming cut 5 bases from V and 2 bases from J; bases unmatched to any gene: 10. The CDR3 has 17 amino acids. The CDR3 sequence: CASSPRGTGALTDTQYF. For the CDR3, the DNA is TGTGCCAGCAGTCCCAGGGGGACAGGGGCGCTCACAGATACGCAGTATTTT.

This chain joins TRBV7-9 and TRBJ1-5; maybe TRBD1 (5 bases). CDR1 and CDR2 from the germline V gene are SEHNR and FQNEAQ (reference sequence). Trimming took off 5 bases at V and 7 bases at J, with 9 bases between the two ends. The CDR3 is 12 amino acids. CDR3 nucleotides: TGTGCCAGCAGCGCAGGGTCGCAGCCCCAGCATTTT. It translates to CASSAGSQPQHF.

The J gene is TRBJ1-3, the V gene TRBV5-1; D gene unclear. Trimming took 2 bases from V and 4 from J, leaving 7 bases between them. Germline CDR1 reads SGHRS; CDR2 reads YFSETQ. The CDR3 covers 13 residues. The CDR3 region is CASSLYGGNTIYF. CDR3 nucleotides: TGCGCCAGCAGCTTATACGGGGGAAACACCATATATTTT.

The rearrangement uses TRBV7-8 and TRBJ2-5; no clear D. The length of the CDR3 is 13 residues. V was trimmed by 5 bases and J by 0 bases, leaving 7 bases between them. Germline V lookup: CDR1 SGHVS, CDR2 FQNEAQ. The DNA for the CDR3 is TGTGCCAGCAGCGCCGGACACCAAGAGACCCAGTACTTC. As protein: CASSAGHQETQYF.

The rearrangement links TRBV13 to TRBJ1-6, with 7 bases identical to TRBD1. CDR3 length: 14 residues. In germline, CDR1 is PRHDT, CDR2 FYEKMQ (reference sequence). The trim removed 5 bases at V and 9 bases at J, leaving 7 bases unmatched. The CDR3 reads CASSLTGVGSPLHF. The CDR3 DNA follows: TGTGCCAGCAGCCTTACAGGGGTGGGTTCACCCCTCCACTTT.

The genes are TRBV18 and TRBJ1-6; 12 nucleotides match TRBD1. J was trimmed by 10 bases and V by 6 bases; bases with no gene match: 4. The CDR3 sequence is 14 residues long. Germline CDR1 is KGHSH and CDR2 is LQKENI. In nucleotides, the CDR3 is TGTGCCAGCTCGGGACAGGGGGCAGGATCACCCCTCCACTTT. Translated: CASSGQGAGSPLHF.

The J gene is TRBJ1-6, the V gene TRBV13, with D unresolved. V dropped 2 bases and J dropped 2 bases, with 10 bases sitting between them. CDR3 size: 16 residues. The V gene's germline CDR1 is PRHDT and CDR2 FYEKMQ (reference sequence). DNA for the CDR3: TGTGCCAGCAGCTTAACCCCAGAGACCTATAATTCACCCCTCCACTTT. The encoded protein is CASSLTPETYNSPLHF.

The chain recombines TRBV18 with TRBJ1-2; D is perhaps TRBD1 (5 bases). The CDR3 consists of 14 residues. Trimming stripped 3 bases from V and 7 bases from J, with 15 bases between. The germline gives CDR1 KGHSH, CDR2 LQKENI. Here the CDR3 DNA reads TGTGCCAGCTCACCGGGACGGAGAGACTCTGGCTACACCTTC. It specifies CASSPGRRDSGYTF. The full variable domain, with the rest looked up from reference TRBV18 and TRBJ1-2, is NAGVMQNPRHLVRRRGQEARLRCSPMKGHSHVYWYRQLPEEGLKFMVYLQKENIIDESGMPKERFSAEFPKEGPSILRIQQVVRGDSAAYFCASSPGRRDSGYTFGSGTRLTVV.